A selection of T cell receptor beta chains follows, all from one sample in a study of CD8 T cells in ankylosing spondylitis. TCRdb reanalysed the 5' RACE reads using MiXCR and keeps one entry per CDR3 protein. The sample consists of under 850,000 distinct CDR3 sequences, around 19% of them appearing once. The sequencing input was blood, either unsorted or a sorted T cell fraction (not recorded which). The receptor set was obtained from a male donor with ankylosing spondylitis. The CDR3 runs from the conserved cysteine through the conserved F or W. The D gene is left open where the match is weak. Where a row states a size, it is once, few, many or the class of an expanded clone; other rows omit it.

v_gene	j_gene	abundance	d_gene	CDR3nt	CDR3aa
TRBV12-3/TRBV12-4	TRBJ2-7	-	-	TGTGCCAGCAGTCCCGGGACCAACTCCTACGAGCAGTACTTC	CASSPGTNSYEQYF
TRBV2	TRBJ1-2	few	-	TGTGCCAGCAGTGAAGCGGGGGGATGGCTGGACGGCTACACCTTC	CASSEAGGWLDGYTF
TRBV4-2	TRBJ1-1	few	-	TGTGCCAGCAGCCCTCCTGAACCGAACACTGAAGCTTTCTTT	CASSPPEPNTEAFF
TRBV6-4	TRBJ1-2	-	-	TGTGCCAGCAGTGATGGGTCCACAGGATACTATGGCTACACCTTC	CASSDGSTGYYGYTF
TRBV6-1	TRBJ1-2	-	-	TGTGCCAGCAGTCCCCGGGACAACCCGCTCTATGGCTACACCTTC	CASSPRDNPLYGYTF
TRBV18	TRBJ1-1	-	-	TGTGCCAGCTCACGACCTTCAGGGACGCACACTGAAGCTTTCTTT	CASSRPSGTHTEAFF
TRBV18	TRBJ1-1	few	-	TGTGCCAGCTCACCGTCCAGGTTCGGGACTGAAGCTTTCTTT	CASSPSRFGTEAFF
TRBV7-3	TRBJ2-1	-	TRBD2	TGTGCCAGCAGCCCCCTTAGCGGGGCGGTGGGCAATGAGCAGTTCTTC	CASSPLSGAVGNEQFF
TRBV5-1	TRBJ2-3	-	-	TGCGCCAGCAGCTTACCCGTCAATGTGTGGCAGCCAACCTACACAGATACGCAGTATTTT	CASSLPVNVWQPTYTDTQYF
TRBV6-2/TRBV6-3	TRBJ2-2	-	-	TGTGCCAGCAACCAAATCCTCGGGGAGCTGTTTTTT	CASNQILGELFF
TRBV20-1	TRBJ1-2	few	TRBD1	TGCAGTGCTAGTTCCGACAGGGGGAGACATGGCTACACCTTC	CSASSDRGRHGYTF
TRBV5-6	TRBJ2-1	few	-	TGTGCCAGCAGCGTTGGGTATGAGCAGTTCTTC	CASSVGYEQFF
TRBV27	TRBJ2-3	few	-	TGTGCCAGCAGTTTATCGGGGCAAAAGCTCTATTTT	CASSLSGQKLYF
TRBV7-9	TRBJ2-7	-	-	TGTGCCAGCAGCGTCGGGACCACAGGCTACGAGCAGTACTTC	CASSVGTTGYEQYF
TRBV28	TRBJ1-2	few	-	TGTGCCAGCAGCAACACAGGGCTGAACTATGGCTACACCTTC	CASSNTGLNYGYTF
TRBV29-1	TRBJ1-1	many	-	TGCAGCGTTGTGGAGGGGAAGACTGAAGCTTTCTTT	CSVVEGKTEAFF
TRBV20-1	TRBJ2-5	-	-	TGCAGTGCTAGAGATCGGCGGGCTGGAGAGACCCAGTACTTC	CSARDRRAGETQYF
TRBV10-3	TRBJ2-4	few	-	TGTGCCATCAAACTGGGGTGGCCAGTATCGGCGGTAAAAGGCATTCAGTACTTC	CAIKLGWPVSAVKGIQYF
TRBV27	TRBJ2-2	-	TRBD2	TGTGCCAGCGATACAAGGCGGGGGGGAGGGGAGCTGTTTTTT	CASDTRRGGGELFF
TRBV24-1	TRBJ2-5	-	-	TGTGCCACCAGTGACACGACCGACGTAGGCGACCGCCGGGAAGAGACCCAGTACTTC	CATSDTTDVGDRREETQYF
TRBV5-1	TRBJ2-7	many	-	TGCGCCAGCAGCCCAGAATGGCACTACGAGCAGTACTTC	CASSPEWHYEQYF
TRBV27	TRBJ2-7	many	TRBD2	TGTGCCAGCAGTGGAACTAGCGGTTTGGCCTACGAGCAGTACTTC	CASSGTSGLAYEQYF
TRBV7-3	TRBJ2-1	-	TRBD1	TGTGCCAGCAGCATAGACAGGGGGGCATACAATGAGCAGTTCTTC	CASSIDRGAYNEQFF
TRBV5-1	TRBJ2-5	-	TRBD2	TGCGCCAGCAGCTTGGAGATTAGCGGGCAAGAGACCCAGTACTTC	CASSLEISGQETQYF
TRBV6-1	TRBJ2-7	few	TRBD2	TGTGCCAGCAGGCGGGGGAACGAGCAGTACTTC	CASRRGNEQYF
TRBV6-1	TRBJ1-5	few	TRBD1	TGTGCCAGCAGTGTCAACAGGGGGGTAGTTCAGCCCCAGCATTTT	CASSVNRGVVQPQHF
TRBV28	TRBJ1-5	few	-	TGTGCCAGCACCCATAGTGGGCCCCAGCATTTT	CASTHSGPQHF
TRBV5-1	TRBJ2-7	-	-	TGCGCCAGCAGCTTCCTCGACGGCTACGAGCAGTACTTC	CASSFLDGYEQYF
TRBV20-1	TRBJ2-7	-	-	TGCAGTGCTAGAGGGGTCAACCGCGACGAGCAGTACTTC	CSARGVNRDEQYF
TRBV5-1	TRBJ1-6	-	-	TGCGCCAGCAGCCCTGGGGGGGCGCGTAATTCACCCCTCCACTTT	CASSPGGARNSPLHF
TRBV5-1	TRBJ2-2	-	TRBD1	TGCGCCAGCAGACGGACAGGGGTCCCAAACACCGGGGAGCTGTTTTTT	CASRRTGVPNTGELFF
TRBV30	TRBJ2-7	-	TRBD2	TGTGCCTGGATGGCGGGAGACACCTACGAGCAGTACTTC	CAWMAGDTYEQYF
TRBV5-6	TRBJ2-7	-	-	TGTGCCAGCAGCGCAGCCGGGACGTACTACGAGCAGTACTTC	CASSAAGTYYEQYF
TRBV6-1	TRBJ2-1	few	TRBD2	TGTGCCAGCAGTCTTACTAGCGGGGATTACAATGAGCAGTTCTTC	CASSLTSGDYNEQFF